The sequence of this T cell receptor (beta chain) was determined in a study of T cells in tuberculosis. Notes on this clone: Antigen: not known.

Trimming cost V 5 bases and J 6 bases; bases outside gene matches: 7. The CDR3 contains 14 residues. CDR1 and CDR2 from the germline V gene are SEHNR and FQNEAQ (reference sequence). The protocol was immunoSEQ multiplex PCR, while the TCRdb copy is restricted to in-frame clones and leaves out a portion. Here the sample spans tens of thousands of clones, roughly 95% being singletons. The study, taken as a whole, reports: Smaller alpha distances in active tuberculosis partly reflected shorter CDR3-alpha lengths.

V usage is TRBV7-9 and J usage is TRBJ1-5, with 7 bases identical to TRBD1. The TCR sequence derives from a donor aged 10-30 years with latent tuberculosis or without tuberculosis infection. Sequenced input: PBMCs. CDR3 nucleotides: TGTGCCAGCAGCGCAGGGGGGACGGTTCAGCCCCAGCATTTT. Encoded protein: CASSAGGTVQPQHF.